These 19 T cell receptor beta chains were all obtained from the same sample, sequenced in a study of prognosis after radiotherapy for stage I lung cancer. Amplification of the TCR beta CDR3 (from genomic DNA) was done by two-round multiplex PCR. First-round PCR employed TRBV- and TRBJ-specific primers for each gene. Each CDR3 protein is one row after TCRdb ran MiXCR on the multiplex PCR reads. The table has approximately 51,000 distinct CDR3 sequences, less than 45% seen once; the top ten hold just under 9.5%. Sequenced here: PBMCs, sampled before or after stereotactic body radiation therapy (not recorded which). These receptors all come from a donor at least 50 years old with non-small cell lung cancer.

The chain recombines TRBV18 with TRBJ2-3, with TRBD2 matching over 8 bases. CDR1 KGHSH and CDR2 LQKENI come from the germline V gene. The CDR3 runs to 16 residues. V lost 5 bases and J lost 0; bases outside the gene matches: 7. CDR3 nucleotides: TGTGCCAGCTCATTTACTAGCGGTATAAGCACAGATACGCAGTATTTT. Translated: CASSFTSGISTDTQYF. Using reference TRBV18 and TRBJ2-3 for the parts outside the CDR3, the full variable domain is NAGVMQNPRHLVRRRGQEARLRCSPMKGHSHVYWYRQLPEEGLKFMVYLQKENIIDESGMPKERFSAEFPKEGPSILRIQQVVRGDSAAYFCASSFTSGISTDTQYFGPGTRLTVL.

This clonotype was recorded a few times. With a much larger clone just one base away, this may be a read error. V and J are TRBV6-2 or TRBV6-3 and TRBJ2-1; D is uncertain. Deletions cut 7 bases from V and 0 bases from J, with 10 bases between. The CDR3 sequence is 14 residues long. Germline lookup yields CDR1 MNHEY and CDR2 SVGEGT. The DNA of the CDR3 is TGTGCCAGCAAATTGGCTCGCTCCTACAATGAGCAGTTCTTC. Protein product: CASKLARSYNEQFF.

About this clonotype itself: A far larger clone is only one base removed, so a read error is likely. The gene calls are TRBV6-4 and TRBJ2-7; TRBD2 might be the D (5 bases). Germline CDR1 reads MRHNA; CDR2 reads SNTAGT. This CDR3 is built from 12 residues. V shed 11 bases and J shed 2 bases, with 13 bases lying between them. The CDR3 here is CAGFQEAYEQYF. In DNA form, the CDR3 reads TGTGCCGGCTTCCAGGAGGCCTACGAGCAGTACTTC.

This clonotype occurred many times. The chain carries TRBV6-5 and TRBJ2-6, with D possibly matching TRBD1 (6 bases). V was cut by 4 bases and J by 4 bases, with 11 bases left in between. The CDR3 contains 15 residues. Germline CDR1 MNHEY, CDR2 SVGAGI. The CDR3 DNA sequence: TGTGCCAGCAGTTTCTCAGGGGTCGGGGCCAACGTCCTGACTTTC. It is translated as CASSFSGVGANVLTF.

This clonotype was found many times. The chain couples TRBV5-5 to TRBJ1-5, with D tentatively TRBD1 (5 bases). Trimming took off 4 bases at V and 4 bases at J, with 18 bases between the two ends. The CDR3 loop spans 16 amino acids. CDR1 and CDR2 (germline): SGHKS, YYEKEE (reference sequence). The DNA for the CDR3 is TGTGCCAGCAGCCCCGGGGGTTTGGGGCCTAATCAGCCCCAGCATTTT. This codes for CASSPGGLGPNQPQHF.

In its sample, this clonotype was seen many times. This chain connects TRBV7-9 to TRBJ2-2; no definite D call. The V end was cut by 1 base, the J end by 1 base, with 4 bases between. In germline, CDR1 is SEHNR, CDR2 FQNEAQ (reference sequence). The CDR3 is made up of 14 amino acids. CDR3 bases: TGTGCCAGCAGCTTAGTAGGGAACACCGGGGAGCTGTTTTTT. Translated: CASSLVGNTGELFF.

This clonotype was seen many times. The rearrangement links TRBV15 to TRBJ2-3; 11 nucleotides align to TRBD1. V lost 3 bases, J lost 3 bases, and 5 bases stayed unmatched. The CDR3 has 16 amino acids. CDR1 and CDR2 from the germline V gene are LNHNV and YYDKDF (reference sequence). The CDR3 DNA follows: TGTGCCACCAGCAGGGGCCGGGACAGGGGGACAGATACGCAGTATTTT. Residues: CATSRGRDRGTDTQYF.

This clonotype was counted many times. The chain employs TRBV19 and TRBJ2-3, with D perhaps TRBD1 (5 bases). The CDR3 loop spans 14 amino acids. V was pared by 6 bases and J by 5 bases, with 15 bases between. Looked up from germline, CDR1 is LNHDA and CDR2 is SQIVND (reference sequence). In nucleotides, the CDR3 is TGTGCCAGTAGATTCCAGGGTGCAAGAGATACGCAGTATTTT. Residues: CASRFQGARDTQYF.

This clonotype has a count of ten or more. CDR3 loop: CATSAIGSGVSEQFF. In DNA, the CDR3 is TGTGCCACCTCGGCAATCGGGAGTGGGGTGAGCGAGCAGTTCTTC. This chain uses TRBV2 with TRBJ2-1; TRBD2 is a possible D gene (6 bases). The ends were cut back, 10 bases at V and 10 bases at J, with 26 bases in the middle. This CDR3 contains 15 residues. The germline V gene encodes CDR1 SNHLY and CDR2 FYNNEI.

This clonotype was seen many times. The J gene is TRBJ2-2, the V gene TRBV4-2; maybe TRBD1 (6 bases). V was clipped by 0 bases and J by 1 base, with 12 bases between them. This CDR3 has 17 residues. Germline V gives CDR1 LGHNA, CDR2 YNFKEQ. The CDR3 loop reads CASSQELPGQNTGELFF. Written as DNA, the CDR3 is TGTGCCAGCAGCCAAGAACTACCGGGACAGAACACCGGGGAGCTGTTTTTT.

In this sample, this clonotype turned up once. One base away lies a much larger clone, so this may be a sequencing read error. The chain combines TRBV5-4 with TRBJ2-7; D uncertain. The CDR3 totals 14 residues. Germline CDR1 reads SGHNT; CDR2 reads YYREEE (reference sequence). The DNA of the CDR3 is TGTGCCAGCAGCTTGGACGCTGCAATCTACGAGAAGTACTTC. Translation gives CASSLDAAIYEKYF.

Worth noting for this clonotype: A single base is all that separates this from a far larger clone, so a read error is likely. The rearrangement links TRBV6-1 to TRBJ2-7, with D possibly matching TRBD1 (6 bases). The CDR3 has 15 amino acids. The V end lost 9 bases, the J end lost 0 bases, and 18 bases lay between the germline ends. The germline V gene encodes CDR1 MNHNS and CDR2 SASEGT. The CDR3 here is CARSFGRGISYEQYF. Here the CDR3 DNA reads TGTGCCAGAAGTTTCGGCAGGGGTATCTCCTACGAGCAGTACTTC.

This clonotype came up many times. The rearrangement joins TRBV30 to TRBJ2-1; 9 bases fit TRBD1. Germline V gene sequence: CDR1 GTSNPN, CDR2 SVGIG (reference sequence). The CDR3 extends over 15 amino acids. J gave up 7 bases and V 3 bases, and 10 bases lay outside the gene matches. CDR3 sequence: CAWRTGTGKWNEQFF. The CDR3 DNA sequence: TGTGCCTGGAGAACCGGGACAGGGAAATGGAATGAGCAGTTCTTC. The variable domain in full, with the rest retrieved from reference TRBV30 and TRBJ2-1, is SQTIHQWPATLVQPVGSPLSLECTVEGTSNPNLYWYRQAAGRGLQLLFYSVGIGQISSEVPQNLSASRPQDRQFILSSKKLLLSDSGFYLCAWRTGTGKWNEQFFGPGTRLTVL.

A few counts support this clonotype. Since a much larger clone is just one base distant, this may be a read error. CDR3 region: CAIRGQVKQGSPLHF. The CDR3 coding sequence is TGTGCCATCAGGGGACAGGTCAAACAAGGTTCACCCCTCCACTTT. J is TRBJ1-6 and V is TRBV10-3, with 8 bases that match TRBD1. Germline CDR1 reads ENHRY; CDR2 reads SYGVKD. V was pared by 6 bases and J by 9 bases, with 10 bases of the junction left unmatched. The CDR3 spans 15 residues.

The chain employs TRBV7-3 and TRBJ2-2; TRBD1 matches 8 bases. J lost 10 bases, V lost 7 bases, and 14 bases had no gene match. The V gene's germline CDR1 is SGHTA and CDR2 FQGTGA. The length of the CDR3 is 15 residues. CDR3 amino acids: CASIPPGGASVELFF. For the CDR3, the DNA is TGTGCCAGCATCCCCCCAGGGGGCGCGTCCGTGGAGCTGTTTTTT.

A word on this clonotype: This likely stems from a read error, as it lies one base from a far larger clone. The chain links TRBV6-5 to TRBJ1-5, with D perhaps TRBD1 (5 bases). With 2 bases removed from V and 7 bases from J, the gap between germline ends came to 12 bases. This CDR3 is built from 14 residues. Germline CDR1 MNHEY, CDR2 SVGAGI. Here the CDR3 reads CASSYLTVSQPQHF. The CDR3 nucleotides are TGTGCCAGCAGTTACCTGACAGTGTCGCAGCCCCAGCATTTT.

This clonotype has a count of ten or more. The V and J genes are TRBV7-2 and TRBJ1-5, with 9 bases lining up with TRBD1. Trimming took 1 base from V and 5 from J; bases not matched to a gene: 9. CDR1 SGHTA and CDR2 FQGNSA come from the germline V gene. This CDR3 has 17 residues. In nucleotides, the CDR3 is TGTGCCAGCAGCTTAGGACCGGGGACAGGGAAGTATCAGCCCCAGCATTTT. Its translation is CASSLGPGTGKYQPQHF.

This clonotype was detected many times. The chain combines TRBV20-1 with TRBJ2-3; D perhaps matches TRBD1 (6 bases). The length of the CDR3 is 12 residues. The germline V gene has CDR1 DFQATT and CDR2 SNEGSKA (reference sequence). V was shortened by 6 bases and J by 6 bases, with 13 bases between the two germline ends. The CDR3 region is CSARDQGDTQYF. The DNA for the CDR3 is TGCAGTGCCAGGGACCAGGGGGATACGCAGTATTTT.

This clonotype was picked up many times. This chain links TRBV20-1 with TRBJ2-5, with D unresolved. Germline V lookup: CDR1 DFQATT, CDR2 SNEGSKA (reference sequence). Trimming cost V 6 bases and J 5 bases, with 13 bases left between them. The CDR3 is 12 amino acids. The CDR3: CSAATLGETQYF. In DNA form, the CDR3 reads TGCAGTGCCGCGACCTTGGGGGAGACCCAGTACTTC.